This TCR beta chain originates from a study of blood T cell repertoires in COVID-19. Study at large: The United States, Italy and Spain supplied acute and convalescent COVID-19 samples. PBMCs, B-cell-depleted T cells, or T cells provided the cDNA or gDNA that made up the material.

CDR3 length: 13 amino acids. Germline V gives CDR1 MNHNY, CDR2 SVGAGI (reference sequence). With 2 bases removed from V and 3 bases from J, the gap between germline ends came to 6 bases. Profiled with immunoSEQ multiplex PCR; TCRdb holds only in-frame clones, not every one. The data hold a few hundred thousand clones, with about 91% observed a single time. Each participant's cohort was designated according to participant-reported clinical history. The chain combines TRBV6-6 with TRBJ2-3, with D perhaps matching TRBD1 (5 bases). The clonotype was recovered from a woman aged 40 to 49 with acute COVID-19. The sample comprised PBMCs or T cells enriched from blood (not recorded which). CDR3 loop: CASSYPGTDTQYF. In DNA form, the CDR3 reads TGTGCCAGCAGTTACCCAGGGACAGATACGCAGTATTTT.